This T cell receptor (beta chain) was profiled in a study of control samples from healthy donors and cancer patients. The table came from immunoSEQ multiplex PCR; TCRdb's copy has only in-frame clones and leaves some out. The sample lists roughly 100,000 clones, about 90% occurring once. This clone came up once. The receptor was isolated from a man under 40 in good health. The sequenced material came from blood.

CDR3 sequence: CATSGSGGPNQPQHF. CDR3 in DNA: TGTGCCACCAGTGGATCGGGGGGTCCCAATCAGCCCCAGCATTTT. This chain uses TRBV24-1 with TRBJ1-5; D perhaps matches TRBD1 (5 bases). V lost 5 bases and J lost 3, with 13 bases in between. This CDR3 has 15 residues. Looked up from germline, CDR1 is KGHDR and CDR2 is SFDVKD.